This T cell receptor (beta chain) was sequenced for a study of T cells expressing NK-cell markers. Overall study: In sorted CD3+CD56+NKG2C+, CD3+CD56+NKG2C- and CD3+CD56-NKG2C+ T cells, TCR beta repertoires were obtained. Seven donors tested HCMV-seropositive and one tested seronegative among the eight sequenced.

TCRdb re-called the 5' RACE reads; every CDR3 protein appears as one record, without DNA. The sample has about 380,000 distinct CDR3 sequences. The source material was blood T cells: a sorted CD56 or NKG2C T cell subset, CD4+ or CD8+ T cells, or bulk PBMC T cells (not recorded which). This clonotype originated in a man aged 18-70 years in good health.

The CDR3 loop is CASSQDFGRWAGESYNEQFF. The chain has TRBV14 and TRBJ2-1; TCRdb selects TRBD1, and the lack of DNA leaves this call unchecked. The CDR3 spans 20 residues. The germline CDR1 and CDR2 sequences are SGHDN and FVKESK.